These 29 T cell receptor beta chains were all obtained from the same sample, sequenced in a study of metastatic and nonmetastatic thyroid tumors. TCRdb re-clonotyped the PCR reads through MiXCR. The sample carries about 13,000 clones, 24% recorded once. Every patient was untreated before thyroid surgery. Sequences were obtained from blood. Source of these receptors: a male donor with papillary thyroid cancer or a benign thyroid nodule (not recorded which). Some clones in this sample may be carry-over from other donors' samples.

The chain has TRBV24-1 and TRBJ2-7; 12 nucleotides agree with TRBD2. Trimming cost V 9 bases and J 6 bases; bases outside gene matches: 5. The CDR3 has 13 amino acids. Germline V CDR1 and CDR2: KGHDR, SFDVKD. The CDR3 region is CATLRLAGVEQYF. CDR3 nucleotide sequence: TGTGCCACCCTGAGACTAGCGGGAGTCGAGCAGTACTTC.

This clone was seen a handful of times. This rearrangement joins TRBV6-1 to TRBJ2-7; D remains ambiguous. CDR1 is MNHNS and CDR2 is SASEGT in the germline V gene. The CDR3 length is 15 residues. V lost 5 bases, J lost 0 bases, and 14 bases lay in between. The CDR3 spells CASSPRTLSSYEQYF. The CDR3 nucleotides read TGTGCCAGCAGTCCAAGGACCCTGAGCTCCTACGAGCAGTACTTC.

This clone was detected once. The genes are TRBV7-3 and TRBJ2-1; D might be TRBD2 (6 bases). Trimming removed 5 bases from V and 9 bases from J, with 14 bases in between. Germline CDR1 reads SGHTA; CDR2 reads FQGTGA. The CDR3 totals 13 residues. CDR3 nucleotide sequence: TGTGCCAGCAGCCCTTGGGGGGACGGTGAGCAGTTCTTC. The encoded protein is CASSPWGDGEQFF.

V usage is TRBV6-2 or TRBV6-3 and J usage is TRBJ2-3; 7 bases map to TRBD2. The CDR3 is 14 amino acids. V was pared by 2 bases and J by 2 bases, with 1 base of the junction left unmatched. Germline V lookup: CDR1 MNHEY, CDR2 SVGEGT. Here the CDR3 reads CASSYGTITDTQYF. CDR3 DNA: TGTGCCAGCAGTTACGGGACTATCACAGATACGCAGTATTTT.

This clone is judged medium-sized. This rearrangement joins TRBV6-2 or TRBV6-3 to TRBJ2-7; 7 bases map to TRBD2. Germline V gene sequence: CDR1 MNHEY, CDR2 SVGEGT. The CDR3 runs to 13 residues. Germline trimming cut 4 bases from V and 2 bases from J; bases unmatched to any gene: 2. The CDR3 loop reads CASSWGTTYEQYF. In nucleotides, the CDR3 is TGTGCCAGCAGTTGGGGGACTACCTACGAGCAGTACTTC.

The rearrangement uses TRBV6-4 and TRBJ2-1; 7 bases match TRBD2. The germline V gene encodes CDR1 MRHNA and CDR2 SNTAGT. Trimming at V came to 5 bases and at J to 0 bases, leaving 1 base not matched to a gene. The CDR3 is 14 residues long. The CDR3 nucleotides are TGTGCCAGCAGTCCTAGCGGCTCCTACAATGAGCAGTTCTTC. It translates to CASSPSGSYNEQFF.

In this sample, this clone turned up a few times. The CDR3 sequence: CASSPWTSGPYNEQFF. The CDR3 DNA is TGTGCCAGCAGTCCGTGGACTAGCGGGCCTTACAATGAGCAGTTCTTC. The rearrangement uses TRBV27 and TRBJ2-1; 11 positions agree with TRBD2. Germline CDR1 reads MNHEY; CDR2 reads SMNVEV (reference sequence). The CDR3 consists of 16 residues. Trimming at V came to 5 bases and at J to 4 bases, leaving 7 bases not matched to a gene.

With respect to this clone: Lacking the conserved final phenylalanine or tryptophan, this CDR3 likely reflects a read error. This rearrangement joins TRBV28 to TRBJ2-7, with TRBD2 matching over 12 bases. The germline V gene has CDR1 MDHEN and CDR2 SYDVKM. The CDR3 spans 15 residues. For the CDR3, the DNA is TGTGCCAGCGGTTTCCTGACTAGCGGGAGCAAAAAGCAGTACTTA. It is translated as CASGFLTSGSKKQYL.

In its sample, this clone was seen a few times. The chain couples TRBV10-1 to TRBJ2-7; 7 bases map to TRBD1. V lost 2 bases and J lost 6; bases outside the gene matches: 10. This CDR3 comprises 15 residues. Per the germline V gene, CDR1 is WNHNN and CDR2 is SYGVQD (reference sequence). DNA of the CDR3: TGCGCCAGCAGTGAGAGTCCAGGGGGAAGTGCCGAGCAGTACTTC. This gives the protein CASSESPGGSAEQYF.

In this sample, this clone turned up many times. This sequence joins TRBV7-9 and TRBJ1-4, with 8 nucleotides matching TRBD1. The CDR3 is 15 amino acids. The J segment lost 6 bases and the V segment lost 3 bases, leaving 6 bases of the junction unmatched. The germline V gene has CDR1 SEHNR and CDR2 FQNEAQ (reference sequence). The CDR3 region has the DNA TGTGCCAGCAGCTTGTCCGCGACAGGGGATGAAAAACTGTTTTTT. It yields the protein CASSLSATGDEKLFF.

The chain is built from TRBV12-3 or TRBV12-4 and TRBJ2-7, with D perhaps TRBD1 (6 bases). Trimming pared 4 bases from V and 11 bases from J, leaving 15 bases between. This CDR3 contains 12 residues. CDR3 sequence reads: CASSWGRGEKYF. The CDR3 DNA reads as TGTGCCAGCAGTTGGGGCAGGGGAGAAAAGTACTTC.

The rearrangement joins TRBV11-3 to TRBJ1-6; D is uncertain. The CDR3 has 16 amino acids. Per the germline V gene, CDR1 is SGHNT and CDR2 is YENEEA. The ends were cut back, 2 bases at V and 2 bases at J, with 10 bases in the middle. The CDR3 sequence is CASSLRVATYNSPLHF. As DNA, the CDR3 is TGTGCCAGCAGCTTAAGGGTAGCGACCTATAATTCACCCCTCCACTTT.

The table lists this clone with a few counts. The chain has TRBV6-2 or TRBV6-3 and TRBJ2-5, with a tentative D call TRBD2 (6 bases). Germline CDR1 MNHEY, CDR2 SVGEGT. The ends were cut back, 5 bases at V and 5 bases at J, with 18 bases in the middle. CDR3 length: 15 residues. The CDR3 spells CASSHVGGEVETQYF. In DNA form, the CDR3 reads TGTGCCAGCAGTCACGTGGGGGGTGAGGTGGAGACCCAGTACTTC.

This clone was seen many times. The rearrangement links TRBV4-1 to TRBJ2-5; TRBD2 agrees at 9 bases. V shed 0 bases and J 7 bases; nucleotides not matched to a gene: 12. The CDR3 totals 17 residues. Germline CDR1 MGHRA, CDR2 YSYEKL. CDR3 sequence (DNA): TGCGCCAGCAGCCAAGACCCTCCGTCCAGCGGGGGGAGGACCCAGTACTTC. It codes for CASSQDPPSSGGRTQYF.

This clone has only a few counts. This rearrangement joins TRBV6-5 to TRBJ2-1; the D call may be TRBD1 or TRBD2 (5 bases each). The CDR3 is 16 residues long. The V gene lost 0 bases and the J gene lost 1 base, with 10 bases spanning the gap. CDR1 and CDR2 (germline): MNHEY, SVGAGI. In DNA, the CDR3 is TGTGCCAGCAGTTACTCCGGGACGCCGTCCTACAATGAGCAGTTCTTC. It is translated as CASSYSGTPSYNEQFF.

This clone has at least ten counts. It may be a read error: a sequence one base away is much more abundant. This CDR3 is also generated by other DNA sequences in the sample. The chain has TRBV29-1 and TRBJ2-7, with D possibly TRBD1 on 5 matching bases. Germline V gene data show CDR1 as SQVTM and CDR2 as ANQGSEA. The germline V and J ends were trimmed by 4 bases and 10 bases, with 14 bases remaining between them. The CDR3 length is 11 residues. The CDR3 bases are TGCAGCGTTGTAAGGGGATCCGAACAGTACTTC. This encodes CSVVRGSEQYF.

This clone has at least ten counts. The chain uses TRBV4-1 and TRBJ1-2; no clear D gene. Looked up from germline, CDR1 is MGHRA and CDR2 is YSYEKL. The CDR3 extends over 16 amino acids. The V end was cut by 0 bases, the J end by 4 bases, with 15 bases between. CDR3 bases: TGCGCCAGCAGCCAAGATAAGGCCAGTTACGCCTATGGCTACACCTTC. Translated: CASSQDKASYAYGYTF.

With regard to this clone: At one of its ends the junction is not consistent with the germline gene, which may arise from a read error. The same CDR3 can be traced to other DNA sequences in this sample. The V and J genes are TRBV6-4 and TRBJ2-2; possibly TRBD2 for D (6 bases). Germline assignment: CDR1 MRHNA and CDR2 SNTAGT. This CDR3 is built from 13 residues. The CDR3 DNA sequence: TGTGCCAGCAGTGCGGGAGACACTGGGGAGCTGTTTTTT. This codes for CASSAGDTGELFF.

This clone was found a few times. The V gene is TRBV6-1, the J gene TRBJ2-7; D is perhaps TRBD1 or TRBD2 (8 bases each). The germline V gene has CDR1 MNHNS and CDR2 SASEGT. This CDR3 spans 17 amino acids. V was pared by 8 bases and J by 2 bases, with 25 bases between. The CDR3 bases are TGTGCCAGCCGTTTCCAGGGGGCTAGCGGGTCCCCCTACGAGCAGTACTTC. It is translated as CASRFQGASGSPYEQYF.

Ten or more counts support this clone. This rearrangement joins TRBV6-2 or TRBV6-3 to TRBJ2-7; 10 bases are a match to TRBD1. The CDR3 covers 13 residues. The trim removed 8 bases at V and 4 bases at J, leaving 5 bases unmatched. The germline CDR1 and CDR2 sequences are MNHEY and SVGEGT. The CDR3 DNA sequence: TGTGCCAGCGGAGACAGGGGGCTTTACGAGCAGTACTTC. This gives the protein CASGDRGLYEQYF.

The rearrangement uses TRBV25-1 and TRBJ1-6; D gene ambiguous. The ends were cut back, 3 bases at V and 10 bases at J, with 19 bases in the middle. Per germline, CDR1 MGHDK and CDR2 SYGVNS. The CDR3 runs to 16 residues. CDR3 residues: CASSDPRSGLRSPLHF. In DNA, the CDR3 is TGTGCCAGCAGTGACCCCCGTTCCGGGCTTCGGTCACCCCTCCACTTT.

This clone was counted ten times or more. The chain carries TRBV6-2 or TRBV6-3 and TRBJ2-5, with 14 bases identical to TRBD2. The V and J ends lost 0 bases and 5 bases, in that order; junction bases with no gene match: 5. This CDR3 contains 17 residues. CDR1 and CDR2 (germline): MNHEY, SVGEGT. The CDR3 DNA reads TGTGCCAGCAGTTACTCGGGGACTAGCGGGAGTCGGGAGACCCAGTACTTC. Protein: CASSYSGTSGSRETQYF.

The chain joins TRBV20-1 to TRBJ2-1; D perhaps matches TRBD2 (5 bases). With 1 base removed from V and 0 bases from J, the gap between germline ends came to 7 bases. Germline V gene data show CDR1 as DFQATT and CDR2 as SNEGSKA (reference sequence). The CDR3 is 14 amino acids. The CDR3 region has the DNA TGCAGTGCTAGAGTGGGGAGCTCCTACAATGAGCAGTTCTTC. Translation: CSARVGSSYNEQFF.

CDR3 DNA: TGTGCCAGCAGTCTCGGACTAGCGGGAGCCTCTGGGGAGCTGTTTTTT. Protein sequence: CASSLGLAGASGELFF. The rearrangement uses TRBV27 and TRBJ2-2; 13 bases match TRBD2. The CDR3 contains 16 residues. Trimming took 5 bases from V and 8 from J; bases not matched to a gene: 8. Germline values: CDR1 MNHEY, CDR2 SMNVEV (reference sequence).

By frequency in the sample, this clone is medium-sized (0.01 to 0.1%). For the CDR3, the DNA is TGCAGTGCTAGCAGGGGGCATGGCTACACCTTC. As protein: CSASRGHGYTF. This sequence joins TRBV20-1 and TRBJ1-2, with 8 bases matching TRBD1. V dropped 3 bases and J dropped 6; count of bases not matched to a gene: 0. Per the germline V gene, CDR1 is DFQATT and CDR2 is SNEGSKA (reference sequence). CDR3 length equals 11 residues.

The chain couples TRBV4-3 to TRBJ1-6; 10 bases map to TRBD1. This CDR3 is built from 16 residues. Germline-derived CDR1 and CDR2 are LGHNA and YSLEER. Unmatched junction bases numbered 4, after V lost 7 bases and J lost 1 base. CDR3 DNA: TGCGCCAGCACCCGGGACAGGGGTTCCTATAATTCACCCCTCCACTTT. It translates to CASTRDRGSYNSPLHF.

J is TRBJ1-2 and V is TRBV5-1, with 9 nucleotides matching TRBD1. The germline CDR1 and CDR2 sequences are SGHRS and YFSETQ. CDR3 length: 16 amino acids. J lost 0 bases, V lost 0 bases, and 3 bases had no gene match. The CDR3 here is CASSLGGQGANYGYTF. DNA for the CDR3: TGCGCCAGCAGCTTGGGGGGACAGGGTGCTAACTATGGCTACACCTTC.

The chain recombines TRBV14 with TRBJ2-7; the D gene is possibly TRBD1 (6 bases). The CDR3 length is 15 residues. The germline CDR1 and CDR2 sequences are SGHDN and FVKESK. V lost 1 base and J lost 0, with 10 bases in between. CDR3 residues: CASSQVAGASYEQYF. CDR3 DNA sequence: TGTGCCAGCAGCCAAGTGGCAGGGGCCTCCTACGAGCAGTACTTC.

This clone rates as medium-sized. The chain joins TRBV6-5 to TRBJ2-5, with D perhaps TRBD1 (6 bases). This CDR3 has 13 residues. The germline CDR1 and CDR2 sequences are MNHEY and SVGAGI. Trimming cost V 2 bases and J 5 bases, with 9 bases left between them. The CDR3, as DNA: TGTGCCAGCAGTTACACGAGGGGGGAGACCCAGTACTTC. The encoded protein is CASSYTRGETQYF.